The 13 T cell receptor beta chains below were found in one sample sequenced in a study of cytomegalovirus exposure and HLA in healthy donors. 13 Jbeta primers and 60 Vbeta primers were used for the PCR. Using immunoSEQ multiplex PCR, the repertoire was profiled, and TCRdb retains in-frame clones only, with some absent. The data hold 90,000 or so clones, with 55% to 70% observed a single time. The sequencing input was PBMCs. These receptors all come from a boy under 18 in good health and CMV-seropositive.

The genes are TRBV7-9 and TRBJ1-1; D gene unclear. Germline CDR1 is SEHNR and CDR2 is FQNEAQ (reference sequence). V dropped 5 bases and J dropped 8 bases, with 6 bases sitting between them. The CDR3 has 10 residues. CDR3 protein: CASSAIEAFF. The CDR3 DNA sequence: TGTGCCAGCAGCGCGATAGAAGCTTTCTTT.

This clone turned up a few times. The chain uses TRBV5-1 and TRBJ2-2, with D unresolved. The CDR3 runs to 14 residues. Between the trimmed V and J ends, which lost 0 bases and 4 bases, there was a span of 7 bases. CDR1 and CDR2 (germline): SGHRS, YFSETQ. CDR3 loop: CASSLESGTGELFF. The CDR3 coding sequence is TGCGCCAGCAGCTTGGAGAGTGGCACCGGGGAGCTGTTTTTT.

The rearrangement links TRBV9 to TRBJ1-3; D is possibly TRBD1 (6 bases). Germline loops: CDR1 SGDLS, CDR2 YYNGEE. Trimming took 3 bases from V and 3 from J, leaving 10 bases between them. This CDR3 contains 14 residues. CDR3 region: CASSDQGFGNTIYF. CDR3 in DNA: TGTGCCAGCAGCGACCAGGGGTTTGGAAACACCATATATTTT.

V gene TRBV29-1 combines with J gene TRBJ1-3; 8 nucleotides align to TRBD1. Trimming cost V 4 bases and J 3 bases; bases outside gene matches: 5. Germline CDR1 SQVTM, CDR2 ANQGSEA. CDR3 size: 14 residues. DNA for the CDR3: TGCAGCGTTGTGACAGGGGAGGGTGGAAACACCATATATTTT. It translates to CSVVTGEGGNTIYF.

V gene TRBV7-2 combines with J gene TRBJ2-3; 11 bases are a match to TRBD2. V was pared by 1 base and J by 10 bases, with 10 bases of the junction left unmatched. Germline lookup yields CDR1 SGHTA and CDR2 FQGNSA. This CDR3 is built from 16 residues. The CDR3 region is CASSLVLAGVGGAQYF. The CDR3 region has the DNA TGTGCCAGCAGCTTAGTACTAGCGGGAGTAGGAGGAGCGCAGTATTTT.

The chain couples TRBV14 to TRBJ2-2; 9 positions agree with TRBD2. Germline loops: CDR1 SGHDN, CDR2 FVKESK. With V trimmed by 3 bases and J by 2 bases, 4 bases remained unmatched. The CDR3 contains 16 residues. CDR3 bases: TGTGCCAGCAGCCAGATAGCGGGGGAAAACACCGGGGAGCTGTTTTTT. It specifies CASSQIAGENTGELFF.

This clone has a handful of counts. The DNA of the CDR3 is TGTGCCATCCAGGACAGTATCAATCAGCCCCAGCATTTT. The encoded protein is CAIQDSINQPQHF. The chain couples TRBV6-1 to TRBJ1-5; perhaps TRBD1 as D (6 bases). CDR3 length: 13 amino acids. V shed 10 bases and J shed 3 bases, with 13 bases lying between them. CDR1 and CDR2 from the germline V gene are MNHNS and SASEGT.

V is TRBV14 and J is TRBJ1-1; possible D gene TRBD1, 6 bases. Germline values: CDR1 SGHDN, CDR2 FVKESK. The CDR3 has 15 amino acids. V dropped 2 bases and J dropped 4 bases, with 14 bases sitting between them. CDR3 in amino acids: CASSQSRGEFTEAFF. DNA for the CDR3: TGTGCCAGCAGCCAATCCAGGGGAGAATTCACTGAAGCTTTCTTT.

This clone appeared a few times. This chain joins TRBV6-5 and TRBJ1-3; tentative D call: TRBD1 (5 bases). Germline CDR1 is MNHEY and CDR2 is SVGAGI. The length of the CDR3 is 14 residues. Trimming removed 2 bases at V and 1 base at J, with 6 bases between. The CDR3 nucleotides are TGTGCCAGCAGTTACGCAGGGTCTGGAAACACCATATATTTT. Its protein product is CASSYAGSGNTIYF.

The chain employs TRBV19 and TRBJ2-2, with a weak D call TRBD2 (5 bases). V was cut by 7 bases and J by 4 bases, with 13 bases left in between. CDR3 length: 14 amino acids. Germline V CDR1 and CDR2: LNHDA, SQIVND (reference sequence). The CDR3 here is CASKALGSTGELFF. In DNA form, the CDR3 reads TGTGCCAGTAAGGCCCTAGGGAGCACCGGGGAGCTGTTTTTT.

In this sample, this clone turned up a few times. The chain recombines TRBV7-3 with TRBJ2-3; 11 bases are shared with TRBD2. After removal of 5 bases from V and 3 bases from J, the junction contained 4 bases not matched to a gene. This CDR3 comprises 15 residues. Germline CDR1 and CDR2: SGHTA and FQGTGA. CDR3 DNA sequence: TGTGCCAGCAGCATACCTAGCGGGAGGACAGATACGCAGTATTTT. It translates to CASSIPSGRTDTQYF.

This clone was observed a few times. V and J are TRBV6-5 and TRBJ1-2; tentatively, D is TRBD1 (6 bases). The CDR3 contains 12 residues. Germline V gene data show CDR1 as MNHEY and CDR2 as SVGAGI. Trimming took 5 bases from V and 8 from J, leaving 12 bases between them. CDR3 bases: TGTGCCAGCAGTCAGGGGCTAGGCGGCTACACCTTC. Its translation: CASSQGLGGYTF.

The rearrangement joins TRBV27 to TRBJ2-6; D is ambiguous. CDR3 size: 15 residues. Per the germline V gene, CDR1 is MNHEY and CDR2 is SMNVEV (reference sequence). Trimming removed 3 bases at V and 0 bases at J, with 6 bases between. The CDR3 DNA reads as TGTGCCAGCAGTTTCAGTCACTCTGGGGCCAACGTCCTGACTTTC. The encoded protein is CASSFSHSGANVLTF.